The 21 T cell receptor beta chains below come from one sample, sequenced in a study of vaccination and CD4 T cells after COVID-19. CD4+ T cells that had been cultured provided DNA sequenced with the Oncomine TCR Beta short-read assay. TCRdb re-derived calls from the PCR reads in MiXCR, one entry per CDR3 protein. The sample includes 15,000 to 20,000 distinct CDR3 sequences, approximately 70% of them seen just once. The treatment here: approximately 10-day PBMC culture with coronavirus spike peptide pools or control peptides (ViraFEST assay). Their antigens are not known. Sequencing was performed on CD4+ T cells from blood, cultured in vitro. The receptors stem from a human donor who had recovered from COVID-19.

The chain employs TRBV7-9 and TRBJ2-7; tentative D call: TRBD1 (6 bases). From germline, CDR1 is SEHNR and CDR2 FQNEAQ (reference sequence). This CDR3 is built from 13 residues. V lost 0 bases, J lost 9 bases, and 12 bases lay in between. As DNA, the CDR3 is TGTGCCAGCAGCTTAGCTCAGGGGATGGCGCAGTACTTC. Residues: CASSLAQGMAQYF.

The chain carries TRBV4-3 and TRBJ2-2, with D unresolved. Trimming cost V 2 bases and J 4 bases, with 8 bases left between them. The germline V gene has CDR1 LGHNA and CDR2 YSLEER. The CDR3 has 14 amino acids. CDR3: CASSQPSGTGELFF. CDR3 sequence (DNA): TGCGCCAGCAGCCAACCCTCAGGCACCGGGGAGCTGTTTTTT.

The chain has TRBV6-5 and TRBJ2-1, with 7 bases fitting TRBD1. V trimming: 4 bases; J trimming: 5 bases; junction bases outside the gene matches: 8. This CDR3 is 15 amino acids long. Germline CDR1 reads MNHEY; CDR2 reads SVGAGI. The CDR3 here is CASSSPGGLDNEQFF. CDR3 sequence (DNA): TGTGCCAGCAGTTCCCCAGGGGGATTAGACAATGAGCAGTTCTTC.

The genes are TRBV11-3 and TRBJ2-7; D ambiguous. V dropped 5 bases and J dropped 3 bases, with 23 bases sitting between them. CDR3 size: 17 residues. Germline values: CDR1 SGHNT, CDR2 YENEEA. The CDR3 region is CASSPRIGTKGGYEQYF. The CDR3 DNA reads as TGTGCCAGCAGCCCCCGAATTGGAACCAAAGGCGGCTACGAGCAGTACTTC.

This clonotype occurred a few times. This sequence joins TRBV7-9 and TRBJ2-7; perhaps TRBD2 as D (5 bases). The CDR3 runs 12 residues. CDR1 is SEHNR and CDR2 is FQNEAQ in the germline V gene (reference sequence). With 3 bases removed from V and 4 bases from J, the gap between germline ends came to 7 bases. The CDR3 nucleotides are TGTGCCAGCAGCTTTCCGGGGTACGAGCAGTACTTC. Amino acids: CASSFPGYEQYF.

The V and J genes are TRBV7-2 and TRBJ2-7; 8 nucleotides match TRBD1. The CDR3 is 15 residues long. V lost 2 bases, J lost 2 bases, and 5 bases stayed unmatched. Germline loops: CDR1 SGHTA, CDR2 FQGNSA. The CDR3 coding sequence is TGTGCCAGCAGCTTACAGGGGGCGACCACCTACGAGCAGTACTTC. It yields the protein CASSLQGATTYEQYF.

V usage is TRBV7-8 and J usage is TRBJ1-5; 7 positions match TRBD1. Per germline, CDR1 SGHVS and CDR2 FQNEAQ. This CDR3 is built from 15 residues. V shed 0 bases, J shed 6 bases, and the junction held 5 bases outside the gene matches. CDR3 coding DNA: TGTGCCAGCAGCTTAGCTTCAGGGGGAGGTCAGCCCCAGCATTTT. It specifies CASSLASGGGQPQHF.

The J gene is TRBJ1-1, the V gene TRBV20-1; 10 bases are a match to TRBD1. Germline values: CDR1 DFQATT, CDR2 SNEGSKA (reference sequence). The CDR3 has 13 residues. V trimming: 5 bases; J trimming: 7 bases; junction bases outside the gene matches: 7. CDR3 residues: CSACDRGPGEAFF. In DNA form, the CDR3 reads TGCAGTGCTTGCGACAGGGGGCCCGGTGAAGCTTTCTTT.

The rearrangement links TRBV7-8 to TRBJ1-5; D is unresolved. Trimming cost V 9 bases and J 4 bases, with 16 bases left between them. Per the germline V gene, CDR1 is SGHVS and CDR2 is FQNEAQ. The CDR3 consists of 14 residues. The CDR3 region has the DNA TGTGCCAGTATGGGAAATAGCATAAATCAGCCCCAGCATTTT. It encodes CASMGNSINQPQHF. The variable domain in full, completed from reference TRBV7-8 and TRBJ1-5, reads GAGVSQSPRYKVAKRGQDVALRCDPISGHVSLFWYQQALGQGPEFLTYFQNEAQLDKSGLPSDRFFAERPEGSVSTLKIQRTQQEDSAVYLCASMGNSINQPQHFGDGTRLSIL.

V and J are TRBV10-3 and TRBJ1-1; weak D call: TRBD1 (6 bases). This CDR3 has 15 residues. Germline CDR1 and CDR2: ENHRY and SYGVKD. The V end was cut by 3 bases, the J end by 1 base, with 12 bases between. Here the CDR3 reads CAISDPGGANTEAFF. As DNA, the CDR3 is TGTGCCATCAGTGACCCCGGGGGGGCGAACACTGAAGCTTTCTTT.

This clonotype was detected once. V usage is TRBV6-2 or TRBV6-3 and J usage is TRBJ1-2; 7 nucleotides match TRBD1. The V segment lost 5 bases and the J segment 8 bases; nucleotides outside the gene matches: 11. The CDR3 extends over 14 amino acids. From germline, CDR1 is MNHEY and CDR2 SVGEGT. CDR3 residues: CASSPQGPVFGYTF. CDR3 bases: TGTGCCAGCAGTCCACAGGGGCCAGTATTCGGCTACACCTTC.

CDR3 amino acids: CASSLPNRANTEAFF. CDR3 in DNA: TGTGCCAGCAGCTTGCCGAATAGGGCCAACACTGAAGCTTTCTTT. The chain is built from TRBV5-5 and TRBJ1-1; D uncertain. This CDR3 has 15 residues. The germline V and J ends were trimmed by 1 base and 2 bases, with 12 bases remaining between them. Germline CDR1 and CDR2: SGHKS and YYEKEE (reference sequence).

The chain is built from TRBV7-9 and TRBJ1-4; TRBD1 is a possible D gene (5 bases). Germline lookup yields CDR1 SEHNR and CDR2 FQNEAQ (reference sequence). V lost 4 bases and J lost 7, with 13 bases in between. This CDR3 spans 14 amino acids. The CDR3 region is CASSSGRRGEKLFF. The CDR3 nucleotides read TGTGCCAGCAGCTCAGGGCGGAGGGGTGAAAAACTGTTTTTT.

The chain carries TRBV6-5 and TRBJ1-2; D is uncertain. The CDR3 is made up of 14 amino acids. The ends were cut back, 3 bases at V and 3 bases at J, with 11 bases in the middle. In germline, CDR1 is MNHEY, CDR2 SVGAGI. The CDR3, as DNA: TGTGCCAGCAGTTATTCGGACCGACACTATGGCTACACCTTC. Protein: CASSYSDRHYGYTF.

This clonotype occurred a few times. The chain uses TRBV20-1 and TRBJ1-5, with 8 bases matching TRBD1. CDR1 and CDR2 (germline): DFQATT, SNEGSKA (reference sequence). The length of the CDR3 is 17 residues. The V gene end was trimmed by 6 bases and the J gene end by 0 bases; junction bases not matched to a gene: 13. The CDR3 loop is CSARTSTGVNSNQPQHF. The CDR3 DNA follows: TGCAGTGCCCGTACCTCGACAGGGGTTAATAGCAATCAGCCCCAGCATTTT.

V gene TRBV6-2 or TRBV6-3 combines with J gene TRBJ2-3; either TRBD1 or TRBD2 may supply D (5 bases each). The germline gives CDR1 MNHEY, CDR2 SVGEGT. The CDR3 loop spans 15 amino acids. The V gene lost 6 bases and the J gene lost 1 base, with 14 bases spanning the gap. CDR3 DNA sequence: TGTGCCAGCAGCAGAGCCGGGACGGGCACAGATACGCAGTATTTT. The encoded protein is CASSRAGTGTDTQYF.

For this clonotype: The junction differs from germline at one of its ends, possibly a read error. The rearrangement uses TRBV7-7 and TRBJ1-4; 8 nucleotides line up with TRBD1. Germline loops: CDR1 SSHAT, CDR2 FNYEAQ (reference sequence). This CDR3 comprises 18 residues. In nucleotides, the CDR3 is TGTGCTAGCAGCCCCTTCTTAGGGACAGGCAGGGTTGGTGAAAAACTGTTTTTT. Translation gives CASSPFLGTGRVGEKLFF.

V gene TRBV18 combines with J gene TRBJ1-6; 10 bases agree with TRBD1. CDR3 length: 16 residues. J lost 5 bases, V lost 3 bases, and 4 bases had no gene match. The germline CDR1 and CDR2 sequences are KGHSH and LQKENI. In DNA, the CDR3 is TGTGCCAGCTCACCCCTCGGGACAGGGGATAATTCACCCCTCCACTTT. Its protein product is CASSPLGTGDNSPLHF.

In nucleotides, the CDR3 is TGTGCCAGCAGTGATCCCAGGGCTAGGGGGGAGCTGTTTTTT. Its translation is CASSDPRARGELFF. J is TRBJ2-2 and V is TRBV6-1; a weak D match, TRBD1 (5 bases). The CDR3 consists of 14 residues. Trimming shortened V by 3 bases and J by 8 bases, and 13 bases separated the two germline ends. From germline, CDR1 is MNHNS and CDR2 SASEGT.

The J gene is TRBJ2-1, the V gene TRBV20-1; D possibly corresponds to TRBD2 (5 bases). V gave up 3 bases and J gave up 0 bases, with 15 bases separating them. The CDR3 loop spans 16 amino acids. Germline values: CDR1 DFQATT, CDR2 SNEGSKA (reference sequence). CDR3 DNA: TGCAGTGCTAGGGTGGTTTTCACTAGCTCCTACAATGAGCAGTTCTTC. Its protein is CSARVVFTSSYNEQFF.

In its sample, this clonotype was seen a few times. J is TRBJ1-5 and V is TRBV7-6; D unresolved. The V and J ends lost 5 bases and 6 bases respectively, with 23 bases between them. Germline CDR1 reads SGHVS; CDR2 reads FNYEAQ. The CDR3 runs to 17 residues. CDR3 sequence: CASSPSGGLISSQPQHF. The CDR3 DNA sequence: TGTGCCAGCAGCCCTTCGGGAGGCCTGATCTCAAGTCAGCCCCAGCATTTT.